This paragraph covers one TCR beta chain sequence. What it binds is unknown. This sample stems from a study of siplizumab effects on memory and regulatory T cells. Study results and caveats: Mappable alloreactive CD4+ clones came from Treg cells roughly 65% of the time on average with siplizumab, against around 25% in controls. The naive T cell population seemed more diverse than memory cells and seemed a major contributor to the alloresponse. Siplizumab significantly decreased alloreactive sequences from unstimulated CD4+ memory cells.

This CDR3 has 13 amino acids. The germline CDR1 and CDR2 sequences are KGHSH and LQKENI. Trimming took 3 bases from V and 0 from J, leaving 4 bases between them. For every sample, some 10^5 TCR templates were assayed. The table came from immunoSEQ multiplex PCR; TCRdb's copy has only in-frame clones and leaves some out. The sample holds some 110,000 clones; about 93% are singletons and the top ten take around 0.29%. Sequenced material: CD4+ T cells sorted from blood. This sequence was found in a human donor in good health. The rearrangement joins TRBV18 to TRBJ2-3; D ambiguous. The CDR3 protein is CASSPGSTDTQYF. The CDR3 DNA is TGTGCCAGCTCACCGGGTAGCACAGATACGCAGTATTTT.